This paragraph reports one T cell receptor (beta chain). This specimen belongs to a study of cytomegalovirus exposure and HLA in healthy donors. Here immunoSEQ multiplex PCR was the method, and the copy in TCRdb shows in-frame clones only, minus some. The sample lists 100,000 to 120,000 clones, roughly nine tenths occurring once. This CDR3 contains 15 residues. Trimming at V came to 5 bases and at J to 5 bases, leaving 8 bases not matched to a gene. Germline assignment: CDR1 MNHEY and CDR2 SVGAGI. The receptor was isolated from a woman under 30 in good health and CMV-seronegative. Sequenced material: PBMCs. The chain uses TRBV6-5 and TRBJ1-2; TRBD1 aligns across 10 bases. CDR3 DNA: TGTGCCAGCAGTGGTCCCGGGACAGGGGATTATGGCTACACCTTC. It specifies CASSGPGTGDYGYTF.